One sample yielded the 28 T cell receptor beta chains listed below, sequenced in a study of blood T cell repertoires in COVID-19. The method was immunoSEQ multiplex PCR; TCRdb's version includes in-frame clones alone and lacks a portion of them. Altogether around 340,000 clones are present, approximately 91% being singletons, with the ten largest covering 0.85% to 1.3%. Sequenced: PBMCs or T cells enriched from blood (not recorded which). These receptors were taken from a young woman who had been exposed to COVID-19.

This chain joins TRBV24-1 and TRBJ2-7, with 8 bases matching TRBD1. This CDR3 region has 16 residues. V was clipped by 4 bases and J by 3 bases; unmatched bases: 10. Germline V gene data show CDR1 as KGHDR and CDR2 as SFDVKD. CDR3 DNA sequence: TGTGCCACCAGTGACCGTGGACAGGGAAGGGGCTACGAGCAGTACTTC. It yields the protein CATSDRGQGRGYEQYF.

This clone is a singleton in its sample. The chain is built from TRBV30 and TRBJ2-1, with no clear D. The germline gives CDR1 GTSNPN, CDR2 SVGIG (reference sequence). This CDR3 region has 15 residues. Deletions cut 5 bases from V and 0 bases from J, with 14 bases between. The CDR3 DNA reads TGTGCCTGGGGGCCCTTAGCAACCTCCTACAATGAGCAGTTCTTC. Translation: CAWGPLATSYNEQFF.

The rearrangement joins TRBV6-1 to TRBJ2-1, with D perhaps TRBD2 (6 bases). Deletions cut 3 bases from V and 7 bases from J, with 19 bases between. The CDR3 length is 16 residues. Germline V gene lookup returns CDR1 MNHNS and CDR2 SASEGT. CDR3 bases: TGTGCCAGCAGTGAGAAGGTTTCCGGAGGGGCTAATGAGCAGTTCTTC. As protein: CASSEKVSGGANEQFF.

J is TRBJ2-3 and V is TRBV10-1, with TRBD2 identical over 9 bases. Germline assignment: CDR1 WNHNN and CDR2 SYGVQD (reference sequence). This CDR3 region has 15 residues. Germline trimming cut 0 bases from V and 6 bases from J; bases unmatched to any gene: 4. DNA of the CDR3: TGCGCCAGCAGTGAGTCTCCCAGCGGGGGGGATACGCAGTATTTT. Translated: CASSESPSGGDTQYF.

This sequence joins TRBV4-1 and TRBJ2-6, with D hard to call. V shed 0 bases and J shed 0 bases, with 6 bases lying between them. Germline CDR1 is MGHRA and CDR2 is YSYEKL. This CDR3 is built from 16 residues. CDR3 coding DNA: TGCGCCAGCAGCCAAGAAGATAGCTCTGGGGCCAACGTCCTGACTTTC. It translates to CASSQEDSSGANVLTF.

DNA of the CDR3: TGTGCCAGCAGTTTAGGATCCAGGGGCCATAACACTGAAGCTTTCTTT. Residues: CASSLGSRGHNTEAFF. The rearrangement uses TRBV28 and TRBJ1-1; TRBD1 might be the D (6 bases). Germline-derived CDR1 and CDR2 are MDHEN and SYDVKM. Trimming cost V 2 bases and J 2 bases, with 15 bases left between them. This CDR3 has 16 residues.

The CDR3 DNA follows: TGTGCCAGCAGCGCCGTCGGGGGGACGCAGTATTTT. It translates to CASSAVGGTQYF. This chain joins TRBV7-3 and TRBJ2-3, with TRBD2 matching over 7 bases. Germline lookup yields CDR1 SGHTA and CDR2 FQGTGA. The CDR3 covers 12 residues. Germline trimming cut 5 bases from V and 9 bases from J; bases unmatched to any gene: 5.

V is TRBV27 and J is TRBJ2-1; 8 bases map to TRBD2. Trimming cost V 6 bases and J 9 bases; bases outside gene matches: 4. Per the germline V gene, CDR1 is MNHEY and CDR2 is SMNVEV (reference sequence). The CDR3 contains 12 residues. CDR3 protein: CASRAGGSEQFF. CDR3 DNA: TGTGCCAGCAGGGCGGGGGGCAGTGAGCAGTTCTTC.

The J gene is TRBJ1-1, the V gene TRBV27; 7 bases line up with TRBD1. In germline, CDR1 is MNHEY, CDR2 SMNVEV (reference sequence). V lost 6 bases and J lost 1; bases outside the gene matches: 5. CDR3 size: 14 residues. CDR3 in amino acids: CASSPGTENTEAFF. The CDR3 DNA reads as TGTGCCAGCAGCCCCGGGACAGAGAACACTGAAGCTTTCTTT.

The V and J genes are TRBV7-3 and TRBJ2-2, with 9 bases fitting TRBD1. This CDR3 has 14 residues. V lost 5 bases, J lost 6 bases, and 4 bases stayed unmatched. Germline V CDR1 and CDR2: SGHTA, FQGTGA. The CDR3 region has the DNA TGTGCCAGCAGCCAACAGGGGGCAGCCGGGGAGCTGTTTTTT. Translating gives CASSQQGAAGELFF.

The CDR3 region is CASSQSGQFGNTIYF. In nucleotides, the CDR3 is TGTGCCAGCAGCCAATCGGGACAGTTTGGAAACACCATATATTTT. The V gene is TRBV4-2, the J gene TRBJ1-3, with TRBD1 identical over 7 bases. After removal of 2 bases from V and 3 bases from J, the junction contained 4 bases not matched to a gene. The CDR3 is 15 residues long. From germline, CDR1 is LGHNA and CDR2 YNFKEQ.

The J gene is TRBJ1-2, the V gene TRBV27, with no clear D. Trimming removed 5 bases at V and 7 bases at J, with 17 bases between. The length of the CDR3 is 14 residues. Germline CDR1 and CDR2: MNHEY and SMNVEV (reference sequence). The CDR3 bases are TGTGCCAGCAGTCTCCAGACGGGGATTGCTGGCTACACCTTC. Residues: CASSLQTGIAGYTF.

In its sample, this clone was seen a few times. The rearrangement uses TRBV7-9 and TRBJ2-7; D unclear. V dropped 3 bases and J dropped 2 bases, with 5 bases sitting between them. Germline V gene sequence: CDR1 SEHNR, CDR2 FQNEAQ (reference sequence). The CDR3 is 12 amino acids. CDR3 in DNA: TGTGCCAGCAGCTTGGAGACCTACGAGCAGTACTTC. The encoded protein is CASSLETYEQYF.

A single count supports this clone. V usage is TRBV7-9 and J usage is TRBJ2-3, with 9 bases identical to TRBD1. The CDR3 spans 14 residues. V gave up 5 bases and J gave up 5 bases; unmatched junction bases: 5. Germline V CDR1 and CDR2: SEHNR, FQNEAQ (reference sequence). CDR3 amino acids: CASSPQGALDTQYF. The CDR3 DNA is TGTGCCAGCAGCCCACAGGGGGCGTTAGATACGCAGTATTTT.

The chain recombines TRBV13 with TRBJ2-1, with D perhaps TRBD2 (5 bases). V was clipped by 5 bases and J by 7 bases, with 12 bases between them. The V gene's germline CDR1 is PRHDT and CDR2 FYEKMQ (reference sequence). The CDR3 is 13 amino acids. The CDR3 reads CASSPESGNEQFF. CDR3 nucleotides: TGTGCCAGCAGCCCAGAGAGCGGTAATGAGCAGTTCTTC.

The chain joins TRBV29-1 to TRBJ2-5, with TRBD1 as a possible D gene (6 bases). The CDR3 runs 13 residues. Germline V gene lookup returns CDR1 SQVTM and CDR2 ANQGSEA. V lost 3 bases and J lost 12, with 20 bases in between. The CDR3 nucleotides are TGCAGCGTTGACCTGGGGCAGGGGAATAGGGAGTACTTC. Translating it yields CSVDLGQGNREYF.

The chain uses TRBV16 and TRBJ1-5; tentative D call: TRBD1 (6 bases). The germline CDR1 and CDR2 sequences are KGHSY and FQNENV. This CDR3 spans 15 amino acids. Trimming stripped 3 bases from V and 2 bases from J, with 11 bases between. CDR3 DNA: TGTGCCAGCAGCCACGACAGGCCAGGCAATCAGCCCCAGCATTTT. Its translation is CASSHDRPGNQPQHF.

This chain joins TRBV7-6 and TRBJ2-7; the match to TRBD2 covers 7 bases. CDR3 length equals 14 residues. J was trimmed by 2 bases and V by 5 bases; bases with no gene match: 6. Germline CDR1 and CDR2: SGHVS and FNYEAQ. This chain's CDR3 is CASSQRDGAYEQYF. CDR3 coding DNA: TGTGCCAGCAGCCAGCGGGACGGAGCCTACGAGCAGTACTTC.

The chain has TRBV27 and TRBJ1-2; TRBD1 is a possible D gene (5 bases). The CDR3 extends over 16 amino acids. Trimming pared 2 bases from V and 3 bases from J, leaving 16 bases between. Germline CDR1 is MNHEY and CDR2 is SMNVEV (reference sequence). The CDR3 sequence is CASSLVGGARDYGYTF. The CDR3 nucleotides read TGTGCCAGCAGTTTAGTGGGCGGGGCGCGAGACTATGGCTACACCTTC.

The CDR3 sequence: CSVEGDRPQETQYF. DNA for the CDR3: TGCAGCGTTGAAGGGGACAGGCCGCAAGAGACCCAGTACTTC. The chain is built from TRBV29-1 and TRBJ2-5; 8 bases are a match to TRBD1. The CDR3 runs 14 residues. V trimming: 1 base; J trimming: 2 bases; junction bases outside the gene matches: 3. The germline CDR1 and CDR2 sequences are SQVTM and ANQGSEA.

The sample holds a few counts of this clone. As DNA, the CDR3 is TGTGCCAGCAGCTTAACTGGACTAGCGGGGAACACCGGGGAGCTGTTTTTT. Protein: CASSLTGLAGNTGELFF. The chain carries TRBV7-3 and TRBJ2-2; TRBD2 aligns across 11 bases. V dropped 0 bases and J dropped 1; count of bases not matched to a gene: 1. CDR1 is SGHTA and CDR2 is FQGTGA in the germline V gene. The CDR3 spans 17 residues.

The chain has TRBV7-9 and TRBJ2-2; tentatively, D is TRBD2 (5 bases). The CDR3 runs to 17 residues. V lost 7 bases to trimming and J lost 5 bases, with 23 bases between them. CDR1 is SEHNR, CDR2 FQNEAQ, per germline (reference sequence). CDR3: CASTSLIRGIWTGELFF. For the CDR3, the DNA is TGTGCCAGCACCTCCCTTATACGGGGAATATGGACCGGGGAGCTGTTTTTT.

A remark on this clone: Other DNA sequences in this sample translate to the same CDR3. The chain carries TRBV9 and TRBJ2-7, with 8 bases fitting TRBD1. The CDR3 sequence is 14 residues long. Per germline, CDR1 SGDLS and CDR2 YYNGEE. V shed 2 bases, J shed 3 bases, and the junction held 4 bases outside the gene matches. In DNA, the CDR3 is TGTGCCAGCAGCGTTGGGACAGGCCTCTACGAGCAGTACTTC. Protein: CASSVGTGLYEQYF.

CDR3 nucleotides: TGTGCCAGCTCACCCGGACAGTCAATTGAAAAACTGTTTTTT. Encoded protein: CASSPGQSIEKLFF. This chain connects TRBV18 to TRBJ1-4, with D perhaps matching TRBD1 (6 bases). Germline CDR1 and CDR2: KGHSH and LQKENI. The CDR3 extends over 14 amino acids. V gave up 3 bases and J gave up 7 bases, with 12 bases separating them.

This clone was counted only a few times. The V and J genes are TRBV2 and TRBJ2-7; a possible D gene is TRBD1 (5 bases). The CDR3 totals 11 residues. Germline lookup yields CDR1 SNHLY and CDR2 FYNNEI. Between the trimmed V and J ends, which lost 10 bases and 2 bases, there was a span of 9 bases. CDR3 in DNA: TGTGCCACCATGGACACCTACGAGCAGTACTTC. Its protein product is CATMDTYEQYF.

This clone was recorded a few times. The V and J genes are TRBV2 and TRBJ1-5, with D perhaps matching TRBD1 (5 bases). The CDR3 is made up of 13 amino acids. Trimming stripped 6 bases from V and 5 bases from J, with 11 bases between. Germline CDR1 is SNHLY and CDR2 is FYNNEI. CDR3 protein: CASRSQGDQPQHF. In DNA form, the CDR3 reads TGTGCCAGCAGGTCGCAGGGTGATCAGCCCCAGCATTTT.

The rearrangement joins TRBV19 to TRBJ1-3; possible D gene TRBD1, 5 bases. CDR1 and CDR2 from the germline V gene are LNHDA and SQIVND (reference sequence). Trimming pared 7 bases from V and 0 bases from J, leaving 19 bases between. The CDR3 contains 17 residues. CDR3 residues: CASTIGTPTFSGNTIYF. The CDR3 DNA follows: TGTGCCAGTACCATTGGGACTCCCACATTCTCTGGAAACACCATATATTTT.

The CDR3 bases are TGTGCCAGCAGTTTACCTCTCGCCGGGGACATTAACTATGGCTACACCTTC. Translating gives CASSLPLAGDINYGYTF. The rearrangement uses TRBV28 and TRBJ1-2; a possible D gene is TRBD1 (6 bases). V lost 2 bases to trimming and J lost 1 base, with 17 bases between them. Germline V CDR1 and CDR2: MDHEN, SYDVKM. The length of the CDR3 is 17 residues.